What follows are 16 T cell receptor beta chains derived from one specimen sequenced in a study of blood T cell repertoires in COVID-19. The assay was immunoSEQ multiplex PCR, and TCRdb's table has in-frame clones only and misses some. Here the sample spans hundreds of thousands of clones, 85% to 90% being singletons. Sequenced: peripheral blood. The receptors come from a woman between 18 and 30 years old with acute or convalescent COVID-19.

V is TRBV5-5 and J is TRBJ1-1; 9 nucleotides agree with TRBD1. There are 16 residues in the CDR3. The V gene end was trimmed by 4 bases and the J gene end by 1 base; junction bases not matched to a gene: 8. CDR1 and CDR2 (germline): SGHKS, YYEKEE (reference sequence). CDR3 nucleotide sequence: TGTGCCAGCAGCAACCCGACAGGGGGTGGGAACACTGAAGCTTTCTTT. Its translation is CASSNPTGGGNTEAFF.

This chain connects TRBV10-3 to TRBJ1-5; TRBD1 matches 8 bases. The ends lost 7 bases at V and 7 bases at J; junction bases unmatched: 3. The CDR3 contains 12 residues. CDR1 and CDR2 from the germline V gene are ENHRY and SYGVKD. CDR3 region: CAITDRDQPQHF. The CDR3 coding sequence is TGTGCCATCACGGACAGGGACCAGCCCCAGCATTTT.

This chain links TRBV19 with TRBJ2-1, with 9 nucleotides matching TRBD1. Trimming at V came to 6 bases and at J to 1 base, leaving 4 bases not matched to a gene. The CDR3 covers 15 residues. In germline, CDR1 is LNHDA, CDR2 SQIVND (reference sequence). CDR3 region: CASRQQGASYNEQFF. The CDR3 region has the DNA TGTGCCAGTAGACAACAGGGGGCTTCCTACAATGAGCAGTTCTTC.

The genes are TRBV4-1 and TRBJ2-3; TRBD2 aligns across 8 bases. The germline V gene has CDR1 MGHRA and CDR2 YSYEKL. The CDR3 extends over 14 amino acids. V lost 8 bases, J lost 0 bases, and 4 bases stayed unmatched. For the CDR3, the DNA is TGCGCCAGCTGCTCTAGCGGGAGCACAGATACGCAGTATTTT. Amino acids: CASCSSGSTDTQYF.

For the CDR3, the DNA is TGCGCCAGCAGACAACAGGGTCCCTACAATGAGCAGTTCTTC. Protein product: CASRQQGPYNEQFF. This chain connects TRBV5-1 to TRBJ2-1; D is possibly TRBD1 (6 bases). CDR1 is SGHRS and CDR2 is YFSETQ in the germline V gene. With 5 bases removed from V and 2 bases from J, the gap between germline ends came to 11 bases. The CDR3 contains 14 residues.

The chain carries TRBV7-9 and TRBJ2-7; perhaps TRBD1 as D (6 bases). The ends were cut back, 4 bases at V and 2 bases at J, with 15 bases in the middle. The CDR3 has 15 residues. Per the germline V gene, CDR1 is SEHNR and CDR2 is FQNEAQ (reference sequence). CDR3 residues: CASSSADRLTYEQYF. CDR3 sequence (DNA): TGTGCCAGCAGCTCTGCCGACAGGCTAACCTACGAGCAGTACTTC.

V is TRBV6-5 and J is TRBJ2-5; 8 positions match TRBD2. Germline assignment: CDR1 MNHEY and CDR2 SVGAGI. Trimming at V came to 5 bases and at J to 2 bases, leaving 7 bases not matched to a gene. The CDR3 spans 15 residues. The CDR3 bases are TGTGCCAGCAGTCATTCACTAGCGGCGCAAGAGACCCAGTACTTC. Its translation is CASSHSLAAQETQYF.

The chain is built from TRBV6-2 or TRBV6-3 and TRBJ2-1; TRBD1 matches at 9 bases. J gave up 7 bases and V 5 bases, and 9 bases lay outside the gene matches. The CDR3 is 15 residues long. The germline V gene encodes CDR1 MNHEY and CDR2 SVGEGT. CDR3 loop: CASSPGTGRNNEQFF. Written as DNA, the CDR3 is TGTGCCAGCAGTCCCGGGACAGGGAGAAATAATGAGCAGTTCTTC.

This clone was counted a few times. The rearrangement joins TRBV7-6 to TRBJ2-2; a possible D gene is TRBD1 (6 bases). V was pared by 4 bases and J by 0 bases, with 9 bases between. The CDR3 contains 15 residues. Per the germline V gene, CDR1 is SGHVS and CDR2 is FNYEAQ. This chain's CDR3 is CASSSRDTNTGELFF. The CDR3 nucleotides read TGTGCCAGCAGCTCCCGGGACACGAACACCGGGGAGCTGTTTTTT.

The rearrangement joins TRBV4-3 to TRBJ2-3; 13 bases agree with TRBD2. The CDR3 contains 16 residues. The junction had 2 bases not matched to a gene; V was cut back by 3 bases and J by 2 bases. Germline CDR1 LGHNA, CDR2 YSLEER. CDR3 nucleotide sequence: TGCGCCAGCAGCCAGGGGACTAGCGGGGTCACAGATACGCAGTATTTT. Protein product: CASSQGTSGVTDTQYF.

The chain is built from TRBV27 and TRBJ1-1, with 8 bases identical to TRBD1. CDR3 size: 14 residues. After removal of 7 bases from V and 1 base from J, the junction contained 5 bases not matched to a gene. In germline, CDR1 is MNHEY, CDR2 SMNVEV (reference sequence). For the CDR3, the DNA is TGTGCCAGCAAGCCGGGACAGGAGAACACTGAAGCTTTCTTT. This encodes CASKPGQENTEAFF.

The chain employs TRBV5-1 and TRBJ1-1, with D hard to call. Germline assignment: CDR1 SGHRS and CDR2 YFSETQ. Trimming removed 3 bases at V and 2 bases at J, with 11 bases between. The CDR3 consists of 14 residues. The CDR3 spells CASSYSLLNTEAFF. The CDR3 bases are TGCGCCAGCAGCTACTCGCTCCTCAACACTGAAGCTTTCTTT.

The count of this clone is one. The genes are TRBV14 and TRBJ2-3; 12 positions match TRBD2. CDR1 and CDR2 (germline): SGHDN, FVKESK. V lost 5 bases to trimming and J lost 6 bases; unmatched junction nucleotides: 12. The CDR3 loop spans 17 amino acids. CDR3 coding DNA: TGTGCCAGCAGCTTTCGGACTAGCGGGGAGCCTCAGGATACGCAGTATTTT. This encodes CASSFRTSGEPQDTQYF.

This chain connects TRBV10-3 to TRBJ2-3, with 9 bases lining up with TRBD1. This CDR3 has 15 residues. Germline CDR1 is ENHRY and CDR2 is SYGVKD. V lost 10 bases and J lost 4; bases outside the gene matches: 12. The CDR3 DNA reads TGTGCCACCCCTCTTGGGACAGGGACTTCAGATACGCAGTATTTT. It is translated as CATPLGTGTSDTQYF.

This clone has just a few counts. The sample carries other DNA sequences with the same CDR3. This chain uses TRBV4-3 with TRBJ2-6, with a tentative D call TRBD2 (6 bases). This CDR3 contains 16 residues. Trimming stripped 0 bases from V and 2 bases from J, with 8 bases between. Germline V gene sequence: CDR1 LGHNA, CDR2 YSLEER. The chain's CDR3 is CASSQDGGAGANVLTF. CDR3 nucleotides: TGCGCCAGCAGCCAAGATGGAGGGGCTGGGGCCAACGTCCTGACTTTC.

The chain carries TRBV15 and TRBJ2-3; no reliable D call. The V and J ends lost 0 bases and 0 bases respectively, with 13 bases between them. The CDR3 totals 17 residues. Germline V gene data show CDR1 as LNHNV and CDR2 as YYDKDF (reference sequence). As DNA, the CDR3 is TGTGCCACCAGCAGAGACAACTTCTTCATGAGCACAGATACGCAGTATTTT. Its protein is CATSRDNFFMSTDTQYF.